The next 31 T cell receptor beta chains were all read from a single sample in a study of T cells after yellow fever vaccination. One entry per CDR3 protein, called by TCRdb with MiXCR from the 5' RACE reads. Among approximately 160,000 distinct CDR3 sequences listed, approximately 9.7% were seen once. The sample was CD8+ T cells sorted from PBMCs, taken 45 days after the yellow fever booster vaccination. These TCRs come from a man in his late teens or twenties who received the YFV17D yellow fever vaccine.

The rearrangement joins TRBV20-1 to TRBJ2-7; D remains ambiguous. This CDR3 contains 16 residues. CDR1 is DFQATT, CDR2 SNEGSKA, per germline (reference sequence). Trimming removed 3 bases from V and 4 bases from J, with 22 bases in between. The CDR3 loop is CSARGLGGLFRYEQYF. The DNA for the CDR3 is TGCAGTGCTAGGGGGTTAGGTGGCCTCTTTAGGTACGAGCAGTACTTC.

This clonotype was observed at least ten times. The chain has TRBV5-1 and TRBJ2-1; D may be TRBD2 (5 bases). Deletions cut 1 base from V and 8 bases from J, with 10 bases between. The CDR3 totals 13 residues. Germline-derived CDR1 and CDR2 are SGHRS and YFSETQ. The CDR3, as DNA: TGCGCCAGCAGCTTGTACGGGATCGATGAGCAGTTCTTC. This translates into CASSLYGIDEQFF.

The chain links TRBV10-2 to TRBJ2-2; 8 positions agree with TRBD2. Germline V lookup: CDR1 WSHSY, CDR2 SAAADI. The CDR3 consists of 15 residues. Unmatched junction bases numbered 6, after V lost 8 bases and J lost 1 base. In DNA form, the CDR3 reads TGCGCCAGCGGGGAAAGCGGGGGGAACACCGGGGAGCTGTTTTTT. Amino acids: CASGESGGNTGELFF.

This chain joins TRBV7-2 and TRBJ2-7; 9 bases align to TRBD2. V dropped 5 bases and J dropped 1; count of bases not matched to a gene: 0. Germline V CDR1 and CDR2: SGHTA, FQGNSA. The CDR3 has 13 amino acids. CDR3 residues: CASSTSGSYEQYF. The CDR3 DNA sequence: TGTGCCAGCAGCACTAGCGGGTCCTACGAGCAGTACTTC.

The gene calls are TRBV20-1 and TRBJ2-1, with D possibly matching TRBD2 (6 bases). The germline V gene encodes CDR1 DFQATT and CDR2 SNEGSKA (reference sequence). The germline V and J ends were trimmed by 6 bases and 0 bases, with 18 bases remaining between them. The CDR3 runs to 16 residues. CDR3 sequence (DNA): TGCAGTGCCATGAGACTACGGGGGAGCTCCTACAATGAGCAGTTCTTC. The encoded protein is CSAMRLRGSSYNEQFF.

The chain carries TRBV28 and TRBJ2-3, with TRBD2 as a possible D gene (5 bases). Germline V CDR1 and CDR2: MDHEN, SYDVKM. This CDR3 comprises 14 residues. V was pared by 3 bases and J by 2 bases, with 9 bases between. Written as DNA, the CDR3 is TGTGCCAGCAGTTTCGAGGGTTTCACAGATACGCAGTATTTT. This sequence encodes CASSFEGFTDTQYF.

A few counts support this clonotype. The rearrangement uses TRBV28 and TRBJ2-1; possible D gene TRBD1, 5 bases. V was trimmed by 2 bases and J by 5 bases, leaving 10 bases between them. The CDR3 is made up of 14 amino acids. Germline-derived CDR1 and CDR2 are MDHEN and SYDVKM. CDR3 sequence (DNA): TGTGCCAGCAGTTTAAAATGGGGCCACAATGAGCAGTTCTTC. It yields the protein CASSLKWGHNEQFF.

This chain connects TRBV7-9 to TRBJ2-3, with D maybe TRBD2 (7 bases). CDR1 is SEHNR, CDR2 FQNEAQ, per germline (reference sequence). Trimming took 6 bases from V and 1 from J, leaving 20 bases between them. This CDR3 spans 17 amino acids. In DNA form, the CDR3 reads TGTGCCAGCAGTCAACCAAGGGGGGGCATCCGCACAGATACGCAGTATTTT. Translating gives CASSQPRGGIRTDTQYF.

This clonotype has a handful of counts. This sequence joins TRBV4-1 and TRBJ1-2; D is perhaps TRBD1 (6 bases). Per germline, CDR1 MGHRA and CDR2 YSYEKL. The CDR3 totals 14 residues. V was pared by 1 base and J by 5 bases, with 11 bases between. Written as DNA, the CDR3 is TGCGCCAGCAGCCAAGGAGCAGGGGAGTATGGCTACACCTTC. It encodes CASSQGAGEYGYTF.

This clonotype was found many times. The rearrangement uses TRBV6-2 or TRBV6-3 and TRBJ2-3, with TRBD2 matching over 9 bases. After removal of 5 bases from V and 4 bases from J, the junction contained 10 bases not matched to a gene. Germline V gene sequence: CDR1 MNHEY, CDR2 SVGEGT. The CDR3 consists of 16 residues. The CDR3 DNA sequence: TGTGCCAGCAGTCGACCCCCGGGCGGGGGGGCAGATACGCAGTATTTT. This sequence encodes CASSRPPGGGADTQYF.

The table lists this clonotype with many counts. This sequence joins TRBV9 and TRBJ2-1; D gene ambiguous. Germline V lookup: CDR1 SGDLS, CDR2 YYNGEE. CDR3 length: 15 amino acids. Deletions cut 4 bases from V and 2 bases from J, with 13 bases between. The CDR3 DNA reads as TGTGCCAGCAGCCCCGGCGAAAGAGCCTACAATGAGCAGTTCTTC. Its translation: CASSPGERAYNEQFF.

This clonotype was seen only a few times. The rearrangement uses TRBV5-1 and TRBJ2-7; TRBD1 agrees at 10 bases. J lost 1 base, V lost 4 bases, and 26 bases had no gene match. Germline V gene sequence: CDR1 SGHRS, CDR2 YFSETQ. CDR3 length: 22 amino acids. This CDR3 reads CASSLAFYRDRGELRISYEQYV. CDR3 sequence (DNA): TGCGCCAGCAGCCTCGCCTTCTACCGGGACAGGGGAGAGTTACGTATTTCCTACGAGCAGTACGTC.

This clonotype was counted at least ten times. In DNA form, the CDR3 reads TGTGCCAGCAGTTCCACCCGACAGGAAAGGGCCTACGAGCAGTACTTC. This sequence encodes CASSSTRQERAYEQYF. The chain joins TRBV28 to TRBJ2-7, with D possibly matching TRBD1 (6 bases). Germline-derived CDR1 and CDR2 are MDHEN and SYDVKM. The CDR3 is 16 residues long. Between the trimmed V and J ends, which lost 4 bases and 2 bases, there was a span of 18 bases.

This clonotype came up a few times. The V gene is TRBV7-2, the J gene TRBJ2-7; D is possibly TRBD2 (7 bases). The V end lost 3 bases, the J end lost 1 base, and 13 bases lay between the germline ends. The CDR3 runs to 15 residues. From germline, CDR1 is SGHTA and CDR2 FQGNSA. CDR3 nucleotides: TGTGCCAGCAGCTTTAGGGGGGGAATATCCTACGAGCAGTACTTC. Its protein product is CASSFRGGISYEQYF.

This clonotype was seen at least ten times. This CDR3 reads CASSQEGVTEAFF. The DNA of the CDR3 is TGCGCCAGCAGCCAAGAGGGAGTTACTGAAGCTTTCTTT. The chain is built from TRBV4-3 and TRBJ1-1, with unresolved D. CDR1 and CDR2 from the germline V gene are LGHNA and YSLEER. Deletions cut 0 bases from V and 5 bases from J, with 7 bases between. This CDR3 comprises 13 residues.

The sample holds a few counts of this clonotype. The V call is TRBV5-4, the J call TRBJ2-7; the match to TRBD1 covers 9 bases. The V gene's germline CDR1 is SGHNT and CDR2 YYREEE (reference sequence). The CDR3 length is 14 residues. V was clipped by 4 bases and J by 3 bases; unmatched bases: 5. The CDR3 is CASSRPGQGYEQYF. CDR3 nucleotides: TGTGCCAGCAGCCGGCCGGGACAGGGCTACGAGCAGTACTTC.

The table lists this clonotype with many counts. The V and J genes are TRBV4-1 and TRBJ2-1; 9 bases map to TRBD2. CDR3 length: 15 amino acids. Germline V gives CDR1 MGHRA, CDR2 YSYEKL. The V and J ends lost 4 bases and 1 base, in that order; junction bases with no gene match: 2. For the CDR3, the DNA is TGCGCCAGCAGCCCTGGACTAGCGTCCTACAATGAGCAGTTCTTC. Its translation: CASSPGLASYNEQFF.

This clonotype was counted a few times. The CDR3, as DNA: TGTGCCACCAGCAGACCTCCAAAGACAGGGCTTTATTCTGGCTACACCTTC. This gives the protein CATSRPPKTGLYSGYTF. The V gene is TRBV15, the J gene TRBJ1-2, with 7 bases matching TRBD1. CDR1 is LNHNV, CDR2 YYDKDF, per germline (reference sequence). The CDR3 length is 17 residues. After removal of 2 bases from V and 7 bases from J, the junction contained 16 bases not matched to a gene.

The CDR3 coding sequence is TGTGCCAGCAGCCAACAGGGAGGGGAGCAGTTCTTC. Encoded protein: CASSQQGGEQFF. V and J are TRBV13 and TRBJ2-1, with a weak D call TRBD2 (7 bases). The length of the CDR3 is 12 residues. The V gene lost 5 bases and the J gene lost 10 bases, with 12 bases spanning the gap. Germline V lookup: CDR1 PRHDT, CDR2 FYEKMQ (reference sequence).

This clonotype was counted between two and nine times. CDR3 in amino acids: CASSQDFAIRQPQHF. As DNA, the CDR3 is TGCGCCAGCAGCCAAGATTTTGCAATCCGACAGCCCCAGCATTTT. V gene TRBV4-3 combines with J gene TRBJ1-5; D call uncertain. V was clipped by 0 bases and J by 7 bases, with 13 bases between them. CDR3 length: 15 residues. Germline V gene data show CDR1 as LGHNA and CDR2 as YSLEER.

The chain combines TRBV6-2 or TRBV6-3 with TRBJ2-7, with D maybe TRBD2 (6 bases). From germline, CDR1 is MNHEY and CDR2 SVGEGT. V was cut by 2 bases and J by 3 bases, with 17 bases left in between. There are 16 residues in the CDR3. The CDR3 reads CASSYPLRGILYEQYF. As DNA, the CDR3 is TGTGCCAGCAGTTACCCCCTTCGGGGGATCCTCTACGAGCAGTACTTC.

This clonotype was seen only a few times. The chain combines TRBV7-9 with TRBJ2-7, with D perhaps being TRBD1 or TRBD2 (6 bases each). V lost 5 bases and J 8 bases, leaving 16 bases between the germline ends. This CDR3 contains 13 residues. Per germline, CDR1 SEHNR and CDR2 FQNEAQ (reference sequence). CDR3 amino acids: CASSVGGGPKQYV. The CDR3 DNA reads as TGTGCCAGCAGCGTGGGGGGCGGACCAAAGCAGTACGTC.

This clonotype came up a few times. The rearrangement joins TRBV4-1 to TRBJ2-5; D is undetermined. The ends were cut back, 2 bases at V and 1 base at J, with 14 bases in the middle. The germline V gene encodes CDR1 MGHRA and CDR2 YSYEKL. This CDR3 is 16 amino acids long. CDR3 region: CASSQRSLLIQETQYF. The CDR3 coding sequence is TGCGCCAGCAGCCAACGAAGTTTGCTGATCCAAGAGACCCAGTACTTC.

In its sample, this clonotype was seen once. The V call is TRBV7-9, the J call TRBJ1-1; maybe TRBD1 (5 bases). The ends were cut back, 3 bases at V and 5 bases at J, with 10 bases in the middle. The germline V gene encodes CDR1 SEHNR and CDR2 FQNEAQ (reference sequence). This CDR3 spans 13 amino acids. CDR3 protein: CASSLEGETEAFF. The CDR3 DNA sequence: TGTGCCAGCAGCTTGGAAGGGGAGACTGAAGCTTTCTTT.

In this sample, this clonotype turned up a few times. CDR3 sequence (DNA): TGTGCCAGCAGTTTATCCGGGGGACAGAACTCTGGAAACACCATATATTTT. Protein sequence: CASSLSGGQNSGNTIYF. This chain uses TRBV28 with TRBJ1-3; 7 positions agree with TRBD1. Germline assignment: CDR1 MDHEN and CDR2 SYDVKM. V shed 1 base, J shed 0 bases, and the junction held 6 bases outside the gene matches. The CDR3 covers 17 residues.

This chain joins TRBV7-9 and TRBJ2-3, with unresolved D. V lost 5 bases and J 4 bases, leaving 16 bases between the germline ends. The CDR3 spans 15 residues. Looked up from germline, CDR1 is SEHNR and CDR2 is FQNEAQ (reference sequence). Here the CDR3 reads CASSHFDPGPDTQYF. CDR3 sequence (DNA): TGTGCCAGCAGCCACTTCGACCCGGGCCCAGATACGCAGTATTTT.

The J gene is TRBJ2-7, the V gene TRBV7-9; no clear D gene. Trimming stripped 6 bases from V and 3 bases from J, with 15 bases between. The CDR3 runs to 14 residues. Germline values: CDR1 SEHNR, CDR2 FQNEAQ (reference sequence). The DNA for the CDR3 is TGTGCCAGCAGGGGCGGTAGTGCCTTCTACGAGCAGTACTTC. This codes for CASRGGSAFYEQYF.

Many counts were recorded for this clonotype. The gene calls are TRBV18 and TRBJ1-4; D unclear. The CDR3 totals 14 residues. Deletions cut 4 bases from V and 5 bases from J, with 11 bases between. The V gene's germline CDR1 is KGHSH and CDR2 LQKENI. CDR3 loop: CASSRRRENEKLFF. CDR3 DNA sequence: TGTGCCAGCTCACGGCGGAGAGAAAATGAAAAACTGTTTTTT.

This clonotype occurred a few times. This chain links TRBV19 with TRBJ2-1; either TRBD1 or TRBD2 may fit D (5 bases each). The CDR3 contains 13 residues. With 9 bases removed from V and 3 bases from J, the gap between germline ends came to 12 bases. Germline CDR1 LNHDA, CDR2 SQIVND (reference sequence). The DNA for the CDR3 is TGTGCCAGCTCTCGGGACGGCTACAATGAGCAGTTCTTC. Its translation is CASSRDGYNEQFF.

This clonotype was recorded a few times. The rearrangement links TRBV5-6 to TRBJ2-7; D tentatively reads TRBD1 or TRBD2 (5 bases each). The CDR3 totals 14 residues. CDR1 is SGHDT and CDR2 is YYEEEE in the germline V gene. The germline V and J ends were trimmed by 3 bases and 6 bases, with 16 bases remaining between them. As DNA, the CDR3 is TGTGCCAGCAGCTCCCCGGGGACCTATGCCGAGCAGTACTTC. Translating it yields CASSSPGTYAEQYF.

V usage is TRBV9 and J usage is TRBJ1-3, with D possibly TRBD1 on 6 matching bases. V lost 0 bases and J 0 bases, leaving 7 bases between the germline ends. Per germline, CDR1 SGDLS and CDR2 YYNGEE. The CDR3 has 15 residues. The chain's CDR3 is CASSVAGASGNTIYF. CDR3 nucleotides: TGTGCCAGCAGCGTAGCGGGGGCCTCTGGAAACACCATATATTTT.